One TCR beta chain is described in this entry. What it binds is unknown. Trimming cost V 6 bases and J 6 bases, with 13 bases left between them. This CDR3 is 13 amino acids long. From germline, CDR1 is MGHDK and CDR2 SYGVNS. The data stem from a study of T cells after yellow fever vaccination. Study results and caveats: The CD4 compartment and the CD8 compartment contained a small share of clonotypes in common. Post-booster reappearance was seen for most primary-vaccination clones (roughly 96% CD4, roughly 88% CD8).

TCRdb passed the 5' RACE reads through MiXCR, listing each CDR3 protein once. The repertoire has 500,000 to 650,000 distinct CDR3 sequences, 17% of them found once; the top ten carry approximately 15%. This clonotype was sampled from a man in his late teens or twenties who received the YFV17D yellow fever vaccine. The material was PBMCs, obtained about 5 days after the first yellow fever vaccination. The gene calls are TRBV25-1 and TRBJ2-3; D may correspond to TRBD1 or TRBD2 (5 bases each). The chain's CDR3 is CASSPIGADTQYF. In DNA, the CDR3 is TGTGCCAGCAGCCCCATCGGGGCCGATACGCAGTATTTT. Supplemented by reference TRBV25-1 and TRBJ2-3, the full variable domain reads EADIYQTPRYLVIGTGKKITLECSQTMGHDKMYWYQQDPGMELHLIHYSYGVNSTEKGDLSSESTVSRIRTEHFPLTLESARPSHTSQYLCASSPIGADTQYFGPGTRLTVL.